This T cell receptor beta chain is from a study of blood T cell repertoires in COVID-19. Turning to the study itself: Samples representing acute and convalescent COVID-19 were sourced from the United States, Italy and Spain. PBMCs, B-cell-depleted T cells, or T cells were the source of the cDNA or gDNA that made up the material.

In the authors' workflow: Amplification of reference gene primers provided the estimated nucleated cell counts. Assay used: immunoSEQ multiplex PCR; TCRdb lists only in-frame clones, some missing. The V and J calls and clone size were taken over from that table, and D and trimming were inferred from the DNA. The table lists some 73,000 clones, approximately 83% of them singletons. CDR1 and CDR2 (germline): SNHLY, FYNNEI. V was clipped by 3 bases and J by 4 bases; unmatched bases: 18. This CDR3 is 19 amino acids long. The sequence came from a human donor in a cohort sampled during active COVID-19. The chain joins TRBV2 to TRBJ2-5; 9 positions agree with TRBD2. Sequencing was performed on peripheral blood. The CDR3 reads CASSDGLAGSLSWGETQYF. The CDR3 DNA reads as TGTGCCAGCAGTGATGGTCTAGCGGGGTCGCTTAGCTGGGGAGAGACCCAGTACTTC. Variable domain in full (rest from reference TRBV2 and TRBJ2-5): EPEVTQTPSHQVTQMGQEVILRCVPISNHLYFYWYRQILGQKVEFLVSFYNNEISEKSEIFDDQFSVERPDGSNFTLKIRSTKLEDSAMYFCASSDGLAGSLSWGETQYFGPGTRLLVL.